The 10 T cell receptor beta chains in this list originate from one sample, sequenced in a study of PD-L1 blockade in urothelial cancer. Sequencing was performed with immunoSEQ multiplex PCR; in TCRdb, only in-frame clones are kept and a portion is missing. The data show over 45,000 clones, roughly nine tenths seen once. The sample was PBMCs, taken around atezolizumab (anti-PD-L1) treatment. These receptors came from a man in his sixties with urothelial cancer.

This clone was picked up a small number of times. The chain links TRBV6-5 to TRBJ2-2, with 7 bases aligning to TRBD1. V lost 7 bases to trimming and J lost 0 bases; unmatched junction nucleotides: 5. The CDR3 contains 15 residues. In germline, CDR1 is MNHEY, CDR2 SVGAGI. This chain's CDR3 is CASNRQGTNTGELFF. DNA for the CDR3: TGTGCCAGCAACAGACAGGGAACGAACACCGGGGAGCTGTTTTTT.

J is TRBJ2-7 and V is TRBV10-3, with 11 positions matching TRBD1. J was trimmed by 4 bases and V by 7 bases; bases with no gene match: 6. This CDR3 contains 14 residues. CDR1 and CDR2 from the germline V gene are ENHRY and SYGVKD. The CDR3 loop is CAITSGQGEYEQYF. In nucleotides, the CDR3 is TGTGCCATCACCTCGGGACAGGGGGAATACGAGCAGTACTTC.

The rearrangement joins TRBV9 to TRBJ2-2; 11 bases map to TRBD2. The germline V gene has CDR1 SGDLS and CDR2 YYNGEE. The V and J ends lost 4 bases and 0 bases, in that order; junction bases with no gene match: 5. This CDR3 region has 17 residues. The CDR3 bases are TGTGCCAGCAGCACTGGACTAGCGGGTACGAACACCGGGGAGCTGTTTTTT. This encodes CASSTGLAGTNTGELFF.

V and J are TRBV4-1 and TRBJ1-4; tentatively, D is TRBD1 (6 bases). V shed 4 bases and J shed 2 bases, with 17 bases lying between them. Germline CDR1 is MGHRA and CDR2 is YSYEKL. The CDR3 extends over 17 amino acids. CDR3 bases: TGCGCCAGCAGCCGGATAAAAGGGACACGGACTAATGAAAAACTGTTTTTT. Translated, it gives CASSRIKGTRTNEKLFF.

The CDR3 coding sequence is TGTGCCAGCAGCTCAGTAGCGGGGGGGCCAGGTGAGCAGTTCTTC. Translating gives CASSSVAGGPGEQFF. The rearrangement joins TRBV5-4 to TRBJ2-1; 11 nucleotides agree with TRBD2. Germline V lookup: CDR1 SGHNT, CDR2 YYREEE (reference sequence). The CDR3 loop spans 15 amino acids. V lost 3 bases, J lost 9 bases, and 8 bases stayed unmatched.

The chain uses TRBV5-1 and TRBJ2-5; 7 nucleotides match TRBD2. The junction had 3 bases not matched to a gene; V was cut back by 3 bases and J by 1 base. Germline assignment: CDR1 SGHRS and CDR2 YFSETQ. The CDR3 has 14 residues. CDR3 sequence reads: CASSWEGFQETQYF. In DNA form, the CDR3 reads TGCGCCAGCAGCTGGGAGGGATTCCAAGAGACCCAGTACTTC. The whole variable domain, remainder taken from reference TRBV5-1 and TRBJ2-5, is KAGVTQTPRYLIKTRGQQVTLSCSPISGHRSVSWYQQTPGQGLQFLFEYFSETQRNKGNFPGRFSGRQFSNSRSEMNVSTLELGDSALYLCASSWEGFQETQYFGPGTRLLVL.

The V call is TRBV27, the J call TRBJ2-3; D might be TRBD2 (6 bases). V was pared by 5 bases and J by 1 base, with 16 bases between. CDR3 length equals 16 residues. Germline V gene sequence: CDR1 MNHEY, CDR2 SMNVEV (reference sequence). This chain's CDR3 is CASSRLAQLGTDTQYF. The CDR3 DNA reads TGTGCCAGCAGTCGTCTAGCGCAGTTAGGCACAGATACGCAGTATTTT.

This chain links TRBV11-1 with TRBJ2-7; 9 nucleotides match TRBD1. Germline CDR1 reads SGHAT; CDR2 reads FQDESV (reference sequence). The CDR3 has 13 amino acids. The J segment lost 3 bases and the V segment lost 5 bases, leaving 2 bases of the junction unmatched. In nucleotides, the CDR3 is TGTGCCAGCAGCCTGACAGGGGGCTACGAGCAGTACTTC. This encodes CASSLTGGYEQYF.

The chain's CDR3 is CASRSSGLDPKFYTDTQYF. The CDR3 DNA reads TGTGCAAGTCGCTCCTCAGGACTAGACCCCAAATTTTACACAGATACGCAGTATTTT. V gene TRBV12-2 combines with J gene TRBJ2-3; the table's D call TRBD2 went unverified against the DNA. TRBV12-2 is deemed a pseudogene. The CDR3 runs to 19 residues.

The rearrangement joins TRBV30 to TRBJ1-5; possible D gene TRBD1, 6 bases. Germline loops: CDR1 GTSNPN, CDR2 SVGIG (reference sequence). The CDR3 contains 13 residues. Trimming pared 8 bases from V and 5 bases from J, leaving 16 bases between. The chain's CDR3 is CATSQGIDQPQHF. CDR3 nucleotide sequence: TGTGCCACCTCGCAGGGGATCGATCAGCCCCAGCATTTT.